The present TCR beta chain was sequenced within a study of molecular identifiers for immune sequencing clone quantification. This clonotype was found a few times. MiXCR, applied by TCRdb to the PCR reads, yields one record per CDR3 protein. The sample lists nearly 650,000 distinct CDR3 sequences, roughly 23% occurring once. CDR3 size: 16 residues. The V gene end was trimmed by 4 bases and the J gene end by 7 bases; junction bases not matched to a gene: 9. Germline lookup yields CDR1 KGHDR and CDR2 SFDVKD. The sequence was obtained from a human donor in good health. Some libraries in this study had Jurkat cell RNA spiked in. Sequenced sample: naive CD8+ T cells from blood, with Jurkat cell RNA spiked in. Subset here: FACS-sorted CD8+CD4-CCR7+CD45RA+ naive T cells. The chain joins TRBV24-1 to TRBJ1-5, with 10 nucleotides matching TRBD1. The CDR3 reads CATSEGPGQGWQPQHF. The CDR3, as DNA: TGTGCCACCAGTGAAGGACCGGGACAGGGGTGGCAGCCCCAGCATTTT.